These T cell receptor beta chains were read from a single sample in a study of shared T cell receptors in the human thymus. Measured with immunoSEQ multiplex PCR; TCRdb has only the in-frame clones, and not every one. In the table there are about 380,000 clones, approximately 95% of which are singletons. Source material: thymocytes. These receptors all stem from a human donor. Both conserved end residues are part of each CDR3. The order of the fields is clone size, J gene, D gene, V gene, CDR3 DNA, CDR3 protein. The D gene is left open where the match is weak. Clone size is given for some rows only: seen once, a few or many times, or a class if the clone is expanded.

clone_size: NA
j_call: TRBJ2-6
d_call: NA
v_call: TRBV27
cdr3_nt: TGTGCCAGCAGGGGAGGGGCCAACGTCCTGACTTTC
cdr3_aa: CASRGGANVLTF

clone_size: NA
j_call: TRBJ2-7
d_call: TRBD2
v_call: TRBV7-6
cdr3_nt: TGTGCCAGCAGCTTGACTAGCGGGAGGGGGTTCTACGAGCAGTACTTC
cdr3_aa: CASSLTSGRGFYEQYF

clone_size: NA
j_call: TRBJ2-7
d_call: TRBD2
v_call: TRBV13
cdr3_nt: TGTGCCAGCAGCCCGGGATCCCCGGGACTAGCGCCTCATGAGCAGTACTTC
cdr3_aa: CASSPGSPGLAPHEQYF

clone_size: NA
j_call: TRBJ2-5
d_call: NA
v_call: TRBV19
cdr3_nt: TGTGCCAGCTCCGCCCGAAAAGAGACCCAGTACTTC
cdr3_aa: CASSARKETQYF

clone_size: NA
j_call: TRBJ2-7
d_call: TRBD1
v_call: TRBV5-4
cdr3_nt: TGTGCCAGCAGCGTCACAGGGGGCCCCTACCACGAGCAGTACTTC
cdr3_aa: CASSVTGGPYHEQYF

clone_size: once
j_call: TRBJ2-7
d_call: NA
v_call: TRBV7-9
cdr3_nt: TGTGCCAGCAGTGCCCCGGGGTCCTACGAGCAGTACTTC
cdr3_aa: CASSAPGSYEQYF

clone_size: NA
j_call: TRBJ2-4
d_call: TRBD2
v_call: TRBV30
cdr3_nt: TGTGCCTGGAGTGTCTCAGCGGGAGGAAGGGCCAAAAACATTCAGTACTTC
cdr3_aa: CAWSVSAGGRAKNIQYF

clone_size: once
j_call: TRBJ1-2
d_call: NA
v_call: TRBV15
cdr3_nt: TGTGCCACCAGCAGAGATTTGAAGGGACCGATCAACTATGGCTACACCTTC
cdr3_aa: CATSRDLKGPINYGYTF

clone_size: once
j_call: TRBJ2-3
d_call: TRBD1
v_call: TRBV5-8
cdr3_nt: TGTGCCAGCAGCTTCCAAGGACAGGGAAACACAGATACGCAGTATTTT
cdr3_aa: CASSFQGQGNTDTQYF

clone_size: NA
j_call: TRBJ1-2
d_call: NA
v_call: TRBV18
cdr3_nt: TGTGCCAGCTCACCACCCGACAGGTATTACTATGGCTACACCTTC
cdr3_aa: CASSPPDRYYYGYTF

clone_size: NA
j_call: TRBJ2-1
d_call: NA
v_call: TRBV5-4
cdr3_nt: TGTGCCAGCAGCTTGGGGGGGGAAAAGCAGTTCTTC
cdr3_aa: CASSLGGEKQFF

clone_size: NA
j_call: TRBJ2-5
d_call: TRBD2
v_call: TRBV11-2
cdr3_nt: TGTGCCAGCAGCCCCAGACTAGCGGGAGGGCAGGAGACCCAGTACTTC
cdr3_aa: CASSPRLAGGQETQYF

clone_size: NA
j_call: TRBJ1-2
d_call: NA
v_call: TRBV5-1
cdr3_nt: TGCGCCAGCAGCCCGGCCCCGGACCCCCAGGGCTACACCTTC
cdr3_aa: CASSPAPDPQGYTF

clone_size: NA
j_call: TRBJ2-7
d_call: NA
v_call: TRBV7-8
cdr3_nt: TGTGCCAGCAGCTACCGGGACTCCCCCAGTAAGGAGCAGTACTTC
cdr3_aa: CASSYRDSPSKEQYF

clone_size: NA
j_call: TRBJ1-1
d_call: NA
v_call: TRBV15
cdr3_nt: TGTGCCACCGCTCCCGTGGAGATGAACACTGAAGCTTTCTTT
cdr3_aa: CATAPVEMNTEAFF

clone_size: NA
j_call: TRBJ2-5
d_call: NA
v_call: TRBV11-2
cdr3_nt: TGTGCCAGCAGCTTACCGAATGACAGGCAGGGGAGAGAGGCCCAGTACTTC
cdr3_aa: CASSLPNDRQGREAQYF

clone_size: NA
j_call: TRBJ2-5
d_call: NA
v_call: TRBV27
cdr3_nt: TGTGCCAGCAGTTACGGACGGGCGGAGACCCAGTACTTC
cdr3_aa: CASSYGRAETQYF